This T cell receptor (beta chain) was identified during a study of control samples from healthy donors and cancer patients. Method: immunoSEQ multiplex PCR; TCRdb's copy keeps in-frame clones and lacks some. This sample yields under 95,000 clones, of which more than 85% are seen a single time; nearly 0.95% belongs to the top ten. The germline gives CDR1 SGHDT, CDR2 YYEEEE. Trimming took 2 bases from V and 4 from J, leaving 14 bases between them. The CDR3 has 15 residues. The sequence derives from a woman in her twenties or thirties in good health. The chain employs TRBV5-6 and TRBJ2-3; tentatively, D is TRBD1 (6 bases). Sequencing was carried out using blood. The CDR3 reads CASSFLSRGSDTQYF. The CDR3, as DNA: TGTGCCAGCAGCTTTTTATCCAGGGGCTCAGATACGCAGTATTTT.